Listed here are 14 T cell receptor beta chains from one sample, sequenced in a study of Ad26.COV2.S vaccination and SARS-CoV-2 variants. Assay used: immunoSEQ multiplex PCR; TCRdb lists only in-frame clones, some missing. The data hold about 350,000 clones, with about 90% observed a single time. Specimen: peripheral blood, collected after recovery from COVID-19. The receptors here all came from a human donor who had recovered from COVID-19.

J is TRBJ2-3 and V is TRBV29-1; D could derive from TRBD1 or TRBD2 (5 bases each). V was trimmed by 3 bases and J by 4 bases, leaving 11 bases between them. This CDR3 is 13 amino acids long. Germline CDR1 SQVTM, CDR2 ANQGSEA. CDR3 DNA: TGCAGCGTTGAGGCCCAGGGAGCAGATACGCAGTATTTT. Translating gives CSVEAQGADTQYF.

The J gene is TRBJ1-4, the V gene TRBV18; weak D call: TRBD1 (5 bases). Germline V CDR1 and CDR2: KGHSH, LQKENI. This CDR3 has 14 residues. Deletions cut 4 bases from V and 3 bases from J, with 9 bases between. The CDR3 loop reads CASSRWGSNEKLFF. In DNA, the CDR3 is TGTGCCAGCTCACGGTGGGGGTCTAATGAAAAACTGTTTTTT.

V and J are TRBV6-5 and TRBJ2-7; 7 bases fit TRBD1. The CDR3 is 14 amino acids. From germline, CDR1 is MNHEY and CDR2 SVGAGI. Trimming took 7 bases from V and 6 from J; bases not matched to a gene: 12. The CDR3 DNA reads TGTGCCAGCATCCTACACAGGGGCCTCTCCGAGCAGTACTTC. Residues: CASILHRGLSEQYF.

The chain combines TRBV6-1 with TRBJ1-1; possibly TRBD1 for D (6 bases). CDR3 length: 14 residues. Germline V CDR1 and CDR2: MNHNS, SASEGT. Between the trimmed V and J ends, which lost 0 bases and 1 base, there was a span of 6 bases. CDR3: CASSEAGQNTEAFF. For the CDR3, the DNA is TGTGCCAGCAGTGAAGCGGGACAGAACACTGAAGCTTTCTTT.

The V call is TRBV13, the J call TRBJ1-2, with TRBD1 matching 7 bases. Germline CDR1 PRHDT, CDR2 FYEKMQ (reference sequence). The V and J ends lost 3 bases and 4 bases, in that order; junction bases with no gene match: 8. This CDR3 region has 15 residues. In DNA, the CDR3 is TGTGCCAGCAGCTTTACAGGGGAATTACTCTATGGCTACACCTTC. It translates to CASSFTGELLYGYTF.

The chain combines TRBV15 with TRBJ1-3; 9 bases are a match to TRBD1. CDR3 length equals 16 residues. J gave up 4 bases and V 0 bases, and 4 bases lay outside the gene matches. Germline V gives CDR1 LNHNV, CDR2 YYDKDF (reference sequence). The CDR3 DNA reads as TGTGCCACCAGCAGAGAGACAGGGGGGGCCGGAAACACCATATATTTT. This encodes CATSRETGGAGNTIYF.

The V call is TRBV27, the J call TRBJ1-5, with D unresolved. Germline values: CDR1 MNHEY, CDR2 SMNVEV (reference sequence). This CDR3 has 15 residues. V was trimmed by 0 bases and J by 2 bases, leaving 8 bases between them. In DNA, the CDR3 is TGTGCCAGCAGTTTATCGGTGGCGGGCAATCAGCCCCAGCATTTT. It codes for CASSLSVAGNQPQHF.

The V gene is TRBV7-2, the J gene TRBJ2-7, with 12 nucleotides matching TRBD2. CDR3 size: 13 residues. The germline V gene encodes CDR1 SGHTA and CDR2 FQGNSA. Trimming cost V 6 bases and J 4 bases; bases outside gene matches: 1. The chain's CDR3 is CASRLAGGYEQYF. The CDR3 DNA reads as TGTGCCAGCAGACTAGCGGGGGGATACGAGCAGTACTTC.

J is TRBJ2-1 and V is TRBV3-1 (or the pseudogene TRBV3-2), with D unclear. CDR1 is LGHDT and CDR2 is YNNKEL in the germline V gene (reference sequence). Trimming pared 2 bases from V and 6 bases from J, leaving 14 bases between. CDR3 length: 15 residues. CDR3 residues: CASSQMKGRGNEQFF. The CDR3 nucleotides read TGTGCCAGCAGCCAAATGAAGGGCAGAGGCAATGAGCAGTTCTTC.

The rearrangement links TRBV7-6 to TRBJ1-2, with D possibly being TRBD1 (5 bases). The V gene lost 0 bases and the J gene lost 6 bases, with 5 bases spanning the gap. Germline lookup yields CDR1 SGHVS and CDR2 FNYEAQ. CDR3 length: 12 residues. Here the CDR3 reads CASSLAGDGYTF. The CDR3 DNA is TGTGCCAGCAGCTTAGCAGGGGATGGCTACACCTTC.

The J gene is TRBJ1-3, the V gene TRBV4-1, with 8 bases that match TRBD1. The V and J ends lost 0 bases and 2 bases, in that order; junction bases with no gene match: 15. This CDR3 contains 20 residues. Germline CDR1 reads MGHRA; CDR2 reads YSYEKL. CDR3 in DNA: TGCGCCAGCAGCCAAGATATTCCGGTCTCCAGGGGGCCCACTGGAAACACCATATATTTT. It specifies CASSQDIPVSRGPTGNTIYF.

The chain uses TRBV11-3 and TRBJ2-5; 7 nucleotides match TRBD1. The V and J ends lost 5 bases and 2 bases, in that order; junction bases with no gene match: 5. Germline CDR1 is SGHNT and CDR2 is YENEEA. The CDR3 runs to 14 residues. The CDR3 coding sequence is TGTGCCAGCAGCAAAGGGACAGTACAAGAGACCCAGTACTTC. Translation: CASSKGTVQETQYF.

The rearrangement uses TRBV11-2 and TRBJ1-2; D not certain. The V gene's germline CDR1 is SGHAT and CDR2 FQNNGV. Trimming took off 0 bases at V and 3 bases at J, with 5 bases between the two ends. The CDR3 is 13 amino acids. The CDR3 spells CASSLDPDYGYTF. The CDR3 DNA is TGTGCCAGCAGCTTAGATCCAGACTATGGCTACACCTTC.

The genes are TRBV15 and TRBJ2-7; no reliable D call. Germline V CDR1 and CDR2: LNHNV, YYDKDF (reference sequence). CDR3 length equals 14 residues. With 4 bases removed from V and 4 bases from J, the gap between germline ends came to 14 bases. CDR3 loop: CATSTPQSFYEQYF. The CDR3 DNA follows: TGTGCCACCAGCACCCCCCAGAGTTTTTACGAGCAGTACTTC.